The 11 T cell receptor beta chains below were found in one sample sequenced in a study of CD8 T cells in Susac syndrome. Random-hexamer reverse transcription was applied to roughly 0.5 to 1 ug RNA. MiXCR, run by TCRdb on the immunoSEQ multiplex PCR reads, gives a single entry per CDR3 protein. The table has around 140,000 distinct CDR3 sequences, 80% seen once. Sequencing was performed on CD8+ T cells from PBMCs. These receptors were collected from a human donor with multiple sclerosis.

The rearrangement links TRBV9 to TRBJ1-5, with a weak D call TRBD1 (5 bases). The CDR3 has 15 amino acids. The V end lost 3 bases, the J end lost 1 base, and 11 bases lay between the germline ends. Germline V gene sequence: CDR1 SGDLS, CDR2 YYNGEE. The CDR3 nucleotides are TGTGCCAGCAGCGAGGGGTCTTGGAGCAATCAGCCCCAGCATTTT. Translating gives CASSEGSWSNQPQHF.

The CDR3 nucleotides read TGCGCCAGCAGCCACGATACAGGGGCCGGCTACACCTTC. Encoded protein: CASSHDTGAGYTF. J is TRBJ1-2 and V is TRBV4-1, with 7 bases matching TRBD1. Germline CDR1 MGHRA, CDR2 YSYEKL. The CDR3 length is 13 residues. V lost 3 bases to trimming and J lost 8 bases; unmatched junction nucleotides: 6.

V is TRBV3-1 and J is TRBJ1-5; no clear D. This CDR3 is built from 15 residues. Germline V gives CDR1 LGHDT, CDR2 YNNKEL (reference sequence). V lost 0 bases, J lost 7 bases, and 13 bases lay in between. CDR3 sequence: CASSQDQVRPQPQHF. In DNA, the CDR3 is TGTGCCAGCAGCCAAGATCAGGTGCGACCACAGCCCCAGCATTTT. The entire variable domain, with the rest obtained from reference TRBV3-1 and TRBJ1-5, is as follows: DTAVSQTPKYLVTQMGNDKSIKCEQNLGHDTMYWYKQDSKKFLKIMFSYNNKELIINETVPNRFSPKSPDKAHLNLHINSLELGDSAVYFCASSQDQVRPQPQHFGDGTRLSIL.

This chain uses TRBV11-2 with TRBJ2-2; D is possibly TRBD2 (5 bases). Germline CDR1 SGHAT, CDR2 FQNNGV. The CDR3 is 16 residues long. V shed 2 bases and J shed 1 base, with 11 bases lying between them. This CDR3 is CASSLTRRWNTGELFF. Here the CDR3 DNA reads TGTGCCAGCAGCTTAACACGGAGGTGGAACACCGGGGAGCTGTTTTTT.

In this sample, this clonotype turned up a few times. The rearrangement links TRBV27 to TRBJ2-7; 10 bases fit TRBD1. J lost 3 bases, V lost 5 bases, and 4 bases had no gene match. This CDR3 comprises 14 residues. The germline V gene encodes CDR1 MNHEY and CDR2 SMNVEV (reference sequence). CDR3 residues: CASSPWTGGYEQYF. The DNA for the CDR3 is TGTGCCAGCAGTCCGTGGACAGGGGGCTACGAGCAGTACTTC.

CDR3 residues: CASSTGPLSSGNTIYF. The CDR3 bases are TGTGCCAGCAGTACGGGACCGCTGAGCTCTGGAAACACCATATATTTT. The chain recombines TRBV6-1 with TRBJ1-3; D is possibly TRBD1 (5 bases). Trimming cost V 5 bases and J 0 bases, with 14 bases left between them. Looked up from germline, CDR1 is MNHNS and CDR2 is SASEGT. The length of the CDR3 is 16 residues.

This chain links TRBV12-3 or TRBV12-4 with TRBJ1-1; D is possibly TRBD1 (5 bases). CDR3 length equals 13 residues. Trimming shortened V by 5 bases and J by 6 bases, and 13 bases separated the two germline ends. CDR3 sequence: CASSPSPRAEAFF. CDR3 nucleotides: TGTGCCAGCAGTCCCTCCCCCAGGGCTGAAGCTTTCTTT.

V usage is TRBV5-1 and J usage is TRBJ1-1; tentative D call: TRBD1 (5 bases). This CDR3 is 17 amino acids long. The V end was cut by 1 base, the J end by 0 bases, with 16 bases between. Germline-derived CDR1 and CDR2 are SGHRS and YFSETQ. Written as DNA, the CDR3 is TGCGCCAGCAGCTTGCGCCCGTCCGGGGCCATGAACACTGAAGCTTTCTTT. This sequence encodes CASSLRPSGAMNTEAFF.

The chain combines TRBV2 with TRBJ1-5, with a weak D call TRBD1 (6 bases). Trimming pared 6 bases from V and 6 bases from J, leaving 15 bases between. The CDR3 has 14 residues. CDR1 SNHLY and CDR2 FYNNEI come from the germline V gene. DNA of the CDR3: TGTGCCAGCAGGACAAACAGGGAATTTCAGCCCCAGCATTTT. Encoded protein: CASRTNREFQPQHF.

This rearrangement joins TRBV5-8 to TRBJ2-2, with TRBD1 as a possible D gene (5 bases). The CDR3 is made up of 15 amino acids. The V gene lost 0 bases and the J gene lost 5 bases, with 11 bases spanning the gap. Germline CDR1 reads SGHTS; CDR2 reads YDEGEE. CDR3 nucleotide sequence: TGTGCCAGCAGCTTGGCCAGGGAATGGACCGGGGAGCTGTTTTTT. It translates to CASSLAREWTGELFF.

The chain employs TRBV19 and TRBJ2-5; 13 nucleotides align to TRBD2. The CDR3 spans 14 residues. The V gene's germline CDR1 is LNHDA and CDR2 SQIVND (reference sequence). V was clipped by 8 bases and J by 4 bases; unmatched bases: 4. DNA of the CDR3: TGTGCCAGTGGGGGACTAGCGGGGACAGAGACCCAGTACTTC. Its protein product is CASGGLAGTETQYF.